Shown below are 2 T cell receptor beta chains from a single sample sequenced in a study of circulating CD8 cells and anti-PD-1 response in melanoma. Live CD3+CD8+TCRalphabeta+ cells were sorted into four subsets by PD-1 and/or TIGIT. TCR libraries were prepared from 15 ng of total RNA with the QIAseq Immune Repertoire TCR panel. TCRdb called the reads again in MiXCR, with one record for every CDR3 protein. The sample lists about 280 distinct CDR3 sequences; approximately 11% were seen once. Sequencing used CD8+ T cells from PBMCs, obtained at baseline or after one month of anti-PD-1 therapy (not recorded which). Receptors were obtained from a human donor with melanoma.

This clonotype counts as hyperexpanded. This chain uses TRBV5-6 with TRBJ1-2; D is unclear. Germline lookup yields CDR1 SGHDT and CDR2 YYEEEE. This CDR3 is 16 amino acids long. V dropped 0 bases and J dropped 4 bases, with 16 bases sitting between them. The CDR3 DNA reads TGTGCCAGCAGCTTGGAAGTTGGCAGCGAGACCTATGGCTACACCTTC. The encoded protein is CASSLEVGSETYGYTF.

Relative to its sample, this clonotype is medium-sized. This may be a read error, as it is one base from a much larger clone. The chain recombines TRBV23-1 with TRBJ2-7; D call uncertain. TRBV23-1 is an open reading frame whose function is uncertain. There are 22 residues in the CDR3. The CDR3 DNA follows: TGCGCCAGCAGTCTACCCCTAATGGCACGGAACCTACGAGCAGTACTCCACTCTGATTCAGCCTTC. This translates into CASSLPLMARNLRAVLHSDSAF.